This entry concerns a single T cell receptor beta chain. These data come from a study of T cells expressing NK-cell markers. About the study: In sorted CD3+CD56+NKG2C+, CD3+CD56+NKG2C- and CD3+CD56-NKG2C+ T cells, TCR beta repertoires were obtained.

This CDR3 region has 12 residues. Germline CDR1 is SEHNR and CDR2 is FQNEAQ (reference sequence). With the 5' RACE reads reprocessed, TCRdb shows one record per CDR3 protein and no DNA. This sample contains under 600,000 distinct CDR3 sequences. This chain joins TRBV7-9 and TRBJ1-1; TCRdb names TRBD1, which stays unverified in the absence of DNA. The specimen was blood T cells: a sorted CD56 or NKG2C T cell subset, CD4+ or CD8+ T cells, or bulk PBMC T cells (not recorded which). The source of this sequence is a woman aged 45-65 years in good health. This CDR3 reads CASSLSRTAAFF.